The 27 T cell receptor beta chains presented below share a single source sample, sequenced in a study of T cell changes during pregnancy in multiple sclerosis. Only in-frame clones appear in the TCRdb table, and some are missing; sequencing was by immunoSEQ multiplex PCR. Here the sample spans around 52,000 clones, around 92% being singletons. The material sequenced was CD4+ T cells from peripheral blood mononuclear cells, taken in the second trimester of pregnancy. All receptors come from a female donor with multiple sclerosis, enrolled in a pregnancy study.

The chain carries TRBV6-6 and TRBJ1-2, with a tentative D call TRBD1 (6 bases). The CDR3 length is 12 residues. Germline CDR1 is MNHNY and CDR2 is SVGAGI (reference sequence). The germline V and J ends were trimmed by 5 bases and 5 bases, with 9 bases remaining between them. As DNA, the CDR3 is TGTGCCAGCAGTGCGGACAGTTATGGCTACACCTTC. Its protein is CASSADSYGYTF.

The chain uses TRBV7-6 and TRBJ2-3; D unresolved. With 5 bases removed from V and 5 bases from J, the gap between germline ends came to 11 bases. The CDR3 loop spans 13 amino acids. CDR1 is SGHVS and CDR2 is FNYEAQ in the germline V gene. CDR3 bases: TGTGCCAGCAGCCCTGAGTCCGGAGATACGCAGTATTTT. Protein: CASSPESGDTQYF.

The rearrangement uses TRBV2 and TRBJ1-2; a weak D match, TRBD1 (5 bases). V lost 10 bases and J lost 4, with 16 bases in between. CDR1 SNHLY and CDR2 FYNNEI come from the germline V gene. This CDR3 has 13 residues. CDR3 in DNA: TGTGCCACCGCCCCGGGGGTTGGCTATGGCTACACCTTC. Translated: CATAPGVGYGYTF.

The V and J genes are TRBV5-1 and TRBJ1-5, with D possibly TRBD1 on 5 matching bases. Germline CDR1 and CDR2: SGHRS and YFSETQ. This CDR3 has 14 residues. Trimming shortened V by 4 bases and J by 5 bases, and 13 bases separated the two germline ends. For the CDR3, the DNA is TGCGCCAGCAGCCCCCGGGGGGGGGATCAGCCCCAGCATTTT. This encodes CASSPRGGDQPQHF.

V gene TRBV19 combines with J gene TRBJ2-1; TRBD1 matches at 9 bases. V trimming: 4 bases; J trimming: 2 bases; junction bases outside the gene matches: 9. Germline loops: CDR1 LNHDA, CDR2 SQIVND (reference sequence). The CDR3 is 17 amino acids. The CDR3 region has the DNA TGTGCCAGTAGTACCGGACGGGGACAGGGTGCCTACAATGAGCAGTTCTTC. It specifies CASSTGRGQGAYNEQFF.

This clone was counted a few times. J is TRBJ2-7 and V is TRBV5-4; 12 nucleotides agree with TRBD2. Germline V gene sequence: CDR1 SGHNT, CDR2 YYREEE (reference sequence). The length of the CDR3 is 15 residues. J lost 4 bases, V lost 4 bases, and 6 bases had no gene match. For the CDR3, the DNA is TGTGCCAGCAGCCCGAGACTAGCGGGAGAATACGAGCAGTACTTC. It encodes CASSPRLAGEYEQYF.

The rearrangement links TRBV28 to TRBJ1-5, with TRBD1 matching 9 bases. The germline gives CDR1 MDHEN, CDR2 SYDVKM. V gave up 5 bases and J gave up 3 bases; unmatched junction bases: 5. This CDR3 is 15 amino acids long. Here the CDR3 reads CASSAGTGSNQPQHF. CDR3 sequence (DNA): TGTGCCAGCAGTGCCGGGACAGGGTCCAATCAGCCCCAGCATTTT. The full variable domain, its missing parts supplied by reference TRBV28 and TRBJ1-5, is DVKVTQSSRYLVKRTGEKVFLECVQDMDHENMFWYRQDPGLGLRLIYFSYDVKMKEKGDIPEGYSVSREKKERFSLILESASTNQTSMYLCASSAGTGSNQPQHFGDGTRLSIL.

The V gene is TRBV5-1, the J gene TRBJ2-2; 10 nucleotides line up with TRBD2. CDR1 and CDR2 from the germline V gene are SGHRS and YFSETQ. The J segment lost 4 bases and the V segment lost 3 bases, leaving 9 bases of the junction unmatched. The CDR3 is made up of 17 amino acids. CDR3 in amino acids: CASSSLASGGPTGELFF. CDR3 nucleotide sequence: TGCGCCAGCAGCTCCCTCGCTAGCGGGGGTCCCACCGGGGAGCTGTTTTTT.

The J gene is TRBJ2-3, the V gene TRBV14; TRBD2 agrees at 8 bases. The CDR3 runs to 18 residues. In germline, CDR1 is SGHDN, CDR2 FVKESK. Unmatched junction bases numbered 12, after V lost 0 bases and J lost 4 bases. DNA for the CDR3: TGTGCCAGCAGCCAAGATCGGAGCGGACTAGCATATCCAGATACGCAGTATTTT. Translation gives CASSQDRSGLAYPDTQYF.

V gene TRBV4-1 combines with J gene TRBJ2-1; weak D call: TRBD2 (6 bases). V was shortened by 4 bases and J by 0 bases, with 28 bases between the two germline ends. This CDR3 comprises 21 residues. Germline CDR1 reads MGHRA; CDR2 reads YSYEKL. The CDR3 DNA is TGCGCCAGCAGCCGAGAGAAGTCGAGACTAGACTCGAGGGGCTCCTACAATGAGCAGTTCTTC. Its translation is CASSREKSRLDSRGSYNEQFF.

This clone was observed a handful of times. This rearrangement joins TRBV6-1 to TRBJ1-2, with a possible D match to TRBD1 (6 bases). V lost 6 bases, J lost 0 bases, and 11 bases lay in between. Germline CDR1 is MNHNS and CDR2 is SASEGT. This CDR3 region has 14 residues. In nucleotides, the CDR3 is TGTGCCAGCAGGGTAGACAGGTCTAACTATGGCTACACCTTC. It is translated as CASRVDRSNYGYTF.

The chain uses TRBV5-1 and TRBJ2-7; the match to TRBD2 covers 10 bases. This CDR3 region has 14 residues. Germline V gene data show CDR1 as SGHRS and CDR2 as YFSETQ. Trimming took 1 base from V and 3 from J; bases not matched to a gene: 1. The DNA for the CDR3 is TGCGCCAGCAGCTTGCCTAGCGGGAGCTACGAGCAGTACTTC. Amino acid sequence: CASSLPSGSYEQYF.

Only one count was recorded for this clone. The chain employs TRBV28 and TRBJ2-7; D is perhaps TRBD1 (6 bases). Trimming pared 6 bases from V and 3 bases from J, leaving 15 bases between. The CDR3 runs 14 residues. CDR1 MDHEN and CDR2 SYDVKM come from the germline V gene. The DNA of the CDR3 is TGTGCCAGCAGCCTCGACAGGTTCGTCTACGAGCAGTACTTC. This translates into CASSLDRFVYEQYF.

The genes are TRBV19 and TRBJ1-5; 7 bases agree with TRBD1. V lost 7 bases to trimming and J lost 5 bases; unmatched junction nucleotides: 11. Germline CDR1 is LNHDA and CDR2 is SQIVND (reference sequence). This CDR3 has 15 amino acids. DNA for the CDR3: TGTGCCAGTATAGATTGGAGGGGGCCGGATCAGCCCCAGCATTTT. Translated: CASIDWRGPDQPQHF.

The rearrangement links TRBV9 to TRBJ2-1; 9 bases are shared with TRBD2. After removal of 0 bases from V and 8 bases from J, the junction contained 0 bases not matched to a gene. The V gene's germline CDR1 is SGDLS and CDR2 YYNGEE. The CDR3 extends over 13 amino acids. CDR3 region: CASSVVAGDEQFF. DNA of the CDR3: TGTGCCAGCAGCGTAGTAGCGGGGGATGAGCAGTTCTTC.

The chain combines TRBV10-2 with TRBJ2-2, with D hard to call. The germline V and J ends were trimmed by 8 bases and 0 bases, with 7 bases remaining between them. The CDR3 is made up of 13 amino acids. Germline CDR1 WSHSY, CDR2 SAAADI. This CDR3 is CASQITNTGELFF. In DNA, the CDR3 is TGCGCCAGCCAGATTACGAACACCGGGGAGCTGTTTTTT.

Details on this clone: The sample contains more than one DNA sequence encoding this CDR3. This rearrangement joins TRBV2 to TRBJ1-5; 10 positions agree with TRBD1. CDR1 SNHLY and CDR2 FYNNEI come from the germline V gene. CDR3 length equals 14 residues. Trimming at V came to 3 bases and at J to 4 bases, leaving 0 bases not matched to a gene. CDR3 coding DNA: TGTGCCAGCAGTGAGGACAGGGGGAATCAGCCCCAGCATTTT. This translates into CASSEDRGNQPQHF.

This rearrangement joins TRBV19 to TRBJ2-3; 7 bases are a match to TRBD1. The V segment lost 4 bases and the J segment 0 bases; nucleotides outside the gene matches: 7. The germline V gene encodes CDR1 LNHDA and CDR2 SQIVND (reference sequence). This CDR3 contains 16 residues. Here the CDR3 DNA reads TGTGCCAGTAGTACCCGGACAGGCTTTAGCACAGATACGCAGTATTTT. This translates into CASSTRTGFSTDTQYF.

This rearrangement joins TRBV11-2 to TRBJ2-7, with 9 bases matching TRBD2. Germline V gives CDR1 SGHAT, CDR2 FQNNGV. The junction had 16 bases not matched to a gene; V was cut back by 6 bases and J by 4 bases. The CDR3 contains 17 residues. CDR3 nucleotide sequence: TGTGCCAGCAGACAACACCCTAGCGGGAACGGGGCTTACGAGCAGTACTTC. It yields the protein CASRQHPSGNGAYEQYF.

V is TRBV6-5 and J is TRBJ2-7; TRBD1 agrees at 9 bases. Looked up from germline, CDR1 is MNHEY and CDR2 is SVGAGI. The CDR3 runs to 15 residues. Germline trimming cut 7 bases from V and 0 bases from J; bases unmatched to any gene: 7. The CDR3 nucleotides are TGTGCCAGCACCACGGGGGGACAGGGCTCCTACGAGCAGTACTTC. It encodes CASTTGGQGSYEQYF.

The chain carries TRBV7-9 and TRBJ1-2; 10 positions match TRBD1. CDR1 is SEHNR and CDR2 is FQNEAQ in the germline V gene (reference sequence). CDR3 length: 15 amino acids. Germline trimming cut 1 base from V and 8 bases from J; bases unmatched to any gene: 7. The CDR3 sequence: CASSLERQGAGGYTF. CDR3 DNA sequence: TGTGCCAGCAGCTTAGAGAGACAGGGGGCTGGAGGCTACACCTTC.

The gene calls are TRBV2 and TRBJ2-7; 8 positions match TRBD2. With V trimmed by 7 bases and J by 0 bases, 2 bases remained unmatched. Per the germline V gene, CDR1 is SNHLY and CDR2 is FYNNEI. The CDR3 extends over 13 amino acids. The DNA of the CDR3 is TGTGCCAGCAAACGGGGGGGCTCCTACGAGCAGTACTTC. It encodes CASKRGGSYEQYF.

V is TRBV7-7 and J is TRBJ1-3; no clear D gene. The CDR3 spans 16 residues. The V end was cut by 3 bases, the J end by 2 bases, with 14 bases between. CDR1 SSHAT and CDR2 FNYEAQ come from the germline V gene (reference sequence). The CDR3 protein is CASSFSPADPGNTIYF. CDR3 in DNA: TGTGCCAGCAGCTTCTCACCGGCGGATCCTGGAAACACCATATATTTT.

This sequence joins TRBV27 and TRBJ1-1; possibly TRBD1 for D (6 bases). Germline V gene lookup returns CDR1 MNHEY and CDR2 SMNVEV (reference sequence). Trimming removed 6 bases at V and 5 bases at J, with 22 bases between. The CDR3 runs to 16 residues. This chain's CDR3 is CASSPRGARDVTEAFF. Here the CDR3 DNA reads TGTGCCAGCAGCCCCCGGGGGGCGCGGGACGTGACTGAAGCTTTCTTT.

The V gene is TRBV6-1, the J gene TRBJ1-1, with D hard to call. Trimming stripped 3 bases from V and 4 bases from J, with 9 bases between. Germline CDR1 MNHNS, CDR2 SASEGT. The CDR3 sequence is 13 residues long. The CDR3 is CASSERRSTEAFF. The CDR3 DNA reads TGTGCCAGCAGTGAGAGGAGGAGCACTGAAGCTTTCTTT.

Only one count was recorded for this clone. The chain uses TRBV11-3 and TRBJ2-3, with 15 bases matching TRBD2. Germline CDR1 is SGHNT and CDR2 is YENEEA. The CDR3 is made up of 17 amino acids. The V segment lost 4 bases and the J segment 6 bases; nucleotides outside the gene matches: 8. CDR3 protein: CASSSGTSGGRRDTQYF. CDR3 in DNA: TGTGCCAGCAGCTCAGGGACTAGCGGGGGGAGGAGGGATACGCAGTATTTT.

The gene calls are TRBV5-1 and TRBJ2-1; no clear D gene. V lost 4 bases to trimming and J lost 5 bases, with 19 bases between them. CDR1 and CDR2 from the germline V gene are SGHRS and YFSETQ. The CDR3 covers 16 residues. CDR3 coding DNA: TGCGCCAGCAGCCCCCCGAGTCCAGCGCTCAACAATGAGCAGTTCTTC. This encodes CASSPPSPALNNEQFF.